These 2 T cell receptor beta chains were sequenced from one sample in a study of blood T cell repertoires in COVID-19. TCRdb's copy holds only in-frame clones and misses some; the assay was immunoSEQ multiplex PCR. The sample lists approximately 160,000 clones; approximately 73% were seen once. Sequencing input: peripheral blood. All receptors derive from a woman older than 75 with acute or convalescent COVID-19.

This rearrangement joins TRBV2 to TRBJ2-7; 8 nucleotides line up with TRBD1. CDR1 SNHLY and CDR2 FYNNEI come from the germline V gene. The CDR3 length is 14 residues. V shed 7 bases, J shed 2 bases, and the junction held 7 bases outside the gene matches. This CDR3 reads CASNGGTGAYEQYF. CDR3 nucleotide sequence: TGTGCCAGCAACGGAGGGACAGGAGCCTACGAGCAGTACTTC.

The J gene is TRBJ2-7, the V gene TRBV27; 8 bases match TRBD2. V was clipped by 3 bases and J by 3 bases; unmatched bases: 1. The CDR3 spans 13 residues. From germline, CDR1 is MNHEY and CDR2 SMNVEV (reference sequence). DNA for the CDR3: TGTGCCAGCAGTTTCAGCGGGAGCTACGAGCAGTACTTC. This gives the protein CASSFSGSYEQYF.